A single sample is the source of the 13 T cell receptor beta chains below, sequenced in a study of response to subunit inactivated influenza vaccine. Using its own MiXCR run on the RT-PCR reads, TCRdb lists one record per CDR3 protein. Altogether around 750,000 distinct CDR3 sequences are present, about 20% being singletons, with the ten largest covering roughly 10%. Sequencing was performed on PBMCs from blood, taken roughly 5 days after vaccination. The receptors derive from a man between 50 and 59 years old who received an inactivated influenza vaccine.

This clonotype came up a few times. This chain joins TRBV5-1 and TRBJ2-1, with 7 nucleotides matching TRBD2. J was trimmed by 8 bases and V by 0 bases; bases with no gene match: 8. CDR1 and CDR2 from the germline V gene are SGHRS and YFSETQ. The CDR3 consists of 15 residues. DNA of the CDR3: TGCGCCAGCAGCTTGGAGTTAGCGGGTTATGATGAGCAGTTCTTC. Amino acid sequence: CASSLELAGYDEQFF.

This chain joins TRBV7-9 and TRBJ1-2; the match to TRBD1 covers 7 bases. The junction had 7 bases not matched to a gene; V was cut back by 5 bases and J by 4 bases. Germline loops: CDR1 SEHNR, CDR2 FQNEAQ (reference sequence). This CDR3 comprises 14 residues. The CDR3 bases are TGTGCCAGCAGCCCACCCGGACAGGCCTATGGCTACACCTTC. Translated, it gives CASSPPGQAYGYTF.

The chain couples TRBV20-1 to TRBJ2-1; the D gene is possibly TRBD1 (6 bases). This CDR3 spans 13 amino acids. Germline V gene data show CDR1 as DFQATT and CDR2 as SNEGSKA (reference sequence). Trimming removed 3 bases from V and 5 bases from J, with 11 bases in between. The CDR3 loop is CSARLRTDNEQFF. The CDR3 region has the DNA TGCAGTGCTAGGTTAAGGACAGACAATGAGCAGTTCTTC.

This clonotype showed up just a few times. V and J are TRBV5-1 and TRBJ1-2; TRBD1 matches at 10 bases. The CDR3 spans 13 residues. V lost 4 bases, J lost 7 bases, and 4 bases stayed unmatched. Germline CDR1 is SGHRS and CDR2 is YFSETQ. CDR3 sequence (DNA): TGCGCCAGCAGCCCGGGACAGGGGTTTGGCTACACCTTC. Translation gives CASSPGQGFGYTF.

The chain combines TRBV20-1 with TRBJ1-2; a weak D match, TRBD1 (5 bases). With 1 base removed from V and 5 bases from J, the gap between germline ends came to 11 bases. This CDR3 is 13 amino acids long. Germline V lookup: CDR1 DFQATT, CDR2 SNEGSKA (reference sequence). The CDR3 is CSARVPGGYGYTF. CDR3 in DNA: TGCAGTGCTAGAGTCCCGGGGGGTTATGGCTACACCTTC.

CDR3 protein: CSARHRGPYNEQFF. The CDR3 nucleotides are TGCAGTGCTAGGCACAGGGGTCCCTACAATGAGCAGTTCTTC. The chain uses TRBV20-1 and TRBJ2-1; 7 bases match TRBD1. CDR3 length: 14 amino acids. The germline V gene encodes CDR1 DFQATT and CDR2 SNEGSKA (reference sequence). The V segment lost 3 bases and the J segment 2 bases; nucleotides outside the gene matches: 4.

This clonotype was recorded many times. This rearrangement joins TRBV7-2 to TRBJ2-3; 9 nucleotides line up with TRBD2. V lost 1 base, J lost 4 bases, and 6 bases stayed unmatched. Germline CDR1 reads SGHTA; CDR2 reads FQGNSA. This CDR3 has 16 amino acids. The CDR3 loop reads CASSLGLAGSADTQYF. Written as DNA, the CDR3 is TGTGCCAGCAGCTTAGGTCTAGCGGGGTCCGCAGATACGCAGTATTTT.

The chain carries TRBV5-1 and TRBJ1-1; D may be TRBD1 (5 bases). V was pared by 3 bases and J by 1 base, with 10 bases between. CDR1 and CDR2 (germline): SGHRS, YFSETQ. The CDR3 length is 14 residues. The CDR3 sequence is CASSWRDANTEAFF. CDR3 nucleotide sequence: TGCGCCAGCAGCTGGAGGGACGCGAACACTGAAGCTTTCTTT.

This clonotype showed up just a few times. The chain recombines TRBV5-1 with TRBJ2-2; D is unclear. CDR1 is SGHRS and CDR2 is YFSETQ in the germline V gene. The CDR3 is 18 amino acids. The V and J ends lost 0 bases and 2 bases respectively, with 17 bases between them. In nucleotides, the CDR3 is TGCGCCAGCAGCTTGGTGGTGGGATTGAAGACCAACACCGGGGAGCTGTTTTTT. Translation gives CASSLVVGLKTNTGELFF.

The chain couples TRBV5-6 to TRBJ2-2; D ambiguous. Looked up from germline, CDR1 is SGHDT and CDR2 is YYEEEE. V gave up 0 bases and J gave up 5 bases, with 8 bases separating them. The CDR3 has 14 amino acids. The CDR3 DNA sequence: TGTGCCAGCAGCTTGGTAATGGGGACCGGGGAGCTGTTTTTT. Translating it yields CASSLVMGTGELFF.

This rearrangement joins TRBV7-2 to TRBJ1-2, with 11 bases aligning to TRBD1. Germline-derived CDR1 and CDR2 are SGHTA and FQGNSA. This CDR3 is 14 amino acids long. V shed 1 base and J 5 bases; nucleotides not matched to a gene: 0. This CDR3 reads CASSLGDRGYGYTF. CDR3 DNA: TGTGCCAGCAGCTTAGGGGACAGGGGGTATGGCTACACCTTC.

The gene calls are TRBV19 and TRBJ2-3, with D hard to call. The germline V gene has CDR1 LNHDA and CDR2 SQIVND (reference sequence). The CDR3 is made up of 12 amino acids. V lost 9 bases, J lost 5 bases, and 12 bases lay in between. This chain's CDR3 is CASGPHRDTQYF. In DNA, the CDR3 is TGTGCCAGCGGTCCCCACCGAGATACGCAGTATTTT.

V and J are TRBV20-1 and TRBJ2-3, with a possible D match to TRBD2 (5 bases). This CDR3 has 13 amino acids. The germline gives CDR1 DFQATT, CDR2 SNEGSKA (reference sequence). V lost 3 bases and J 5 bases, leaving 12 bases between the germline ends. The chain's CDR3 is CSASHLLEDTQYF. In DNA, the CDR3 is TGCAGTGCTAGTCACCTACTAGAAGATACGCAGTATTTT.